A single sample is the source of the 14 T cell receptor beta chains below, sequenced in a study of control samples from healthy donors and cancer patients. Method: immunoSEQ multiplex PCR; TCRdb's copy keeps in-frame clones and lacks some. The sample holds 150,000 to 200,000 clones, approximately 90% seen once. The sequenced material came from blood. The receptors originated from a man aged 30 to 45 in good health.

The J gene is TRBJ1-4, the V gene TRBV27; TRBD1 agrees at 11 bases. Trimming took 7 bases from V and 10 from J; bases not matched to a gene: 5. Looked up from germline, CDR1 is MNHEY and CDR2 is SMNVEV (reference sequence). This CDR3 has 13 residues. The CDR3 here is CASKVGTGGKLFF. The CDR3, as DNA: TGTGCCAGCAAGGTCGGGACAGGGGGAAAACTGTTTTTT. The full variable domain, with the rest looked up from reference TRBV27 and TRBJ1-4, is EAQVTQNPRYLITVTGKKLTVTCSQNMNHEYMSWYRQDPGLGLRQIYYSMNVEVTDKGDVPEGYKVSRKEKRNFPLILESPSPNQTSLYFCASKVGTGGKLFFGSGTQLSVL.

The rearrangement uses TRBV3-1 (or the pseudogene TRBV3-2) and TRBJ2-6; D unclear. Per germline, CDR1 LGHDT and CDR2 YNNKEL (reference sequence). This CDR3 region has 13 residues. Trimming left V 7 bases short and J 1 base short, with 5 bases between. The CDR3 is CASIQSGANVLTF. In DNA, the CDR3 is TGTGCCAGCATTCAGTCTGGGGCCAACGTCCTGACTTTC.

This clone was seen only a few times. The gene calls are TRBV19 and TRBJ2-5, with D possibly being TRBD1 (5 bases). Germline values: CDR1 LNHDA, CDR2 SQIVND (reference sequence). Trimming cost V 8 bases and J 2 bases, with 18 bases left between them. This CDR3 region has 15 residues. CDR3 nucleotides: TGTGCCAGTCATCCCGGTGGGGCGGCTCAAGAGACCCAGTACTTC. This translates into CASHPGGAAQETQYF.

The chain uses TRBV5-4 and TRBJ1-2, with D perhaps TRBD1 (6 bases). Trimming cost V 4 bases and J 2 bases, with 15 bases left between them. This CDR3 contains 15 residues. Germline-derived CDR1 and CDR2 are SGHNT and YYREEE (reference sequence). Here the CDR3 DNA reads TGTGCCAGCAGCCGGACAGCAAATGAGAACTATGGCTACACCTTC. Protein sequence: CASSRTANENYGYTF.

This chain connects TRBV6-5 to TRBJ1-5; D remains ambiguous. Trimming removed 8 bases at V and 1 base at J, with 9 bases between. Germline V gene data show CDR1 as MNHEY and CDR2 as SVGAGI. This CDR3 spans 13 amino acids. The CDR3 DNA sequence: TGTGCCAGCTCCCTGTGGAGCAATCAGCCCCAGCATTTT. Amino acids: CASSLWSNQPQHF.

The CDR3 sequence is CASSLSSYNSPLHF. Here the CDR3 DNA reads TGTGCCAGCAGCCTGAGCTCCTATAATTCACCCCTCCACTTT. The rearrangement uses TRBV7-8 and TRBJ1-6; no clear D. With 5 bases removed from V and 0 bases from J, the gap between germline ends came to 5 bases. The V gene's germline CDR1 is SGHVS and CDR2 FQNEAQ. This CDR3 comprises 14 residues.

V and J are TRBV6-5 and TRBJ1-5, with D possibly TRBD1 on 5 matching bases. The CDR3 runs 13 residues. V was pared by 2 bases and J by 4 bases, with 6 bases between. Germline values: CDR1 MNHEY, CDR2 SVGAGI. As DNA, the CDR3 is TGTGCCAGCAGTTACGGGGGAAATCAGCCCCAGCATTTT. Translated, it gives CASSYGGNQPQHF.

V gene TRBV7-9 combines with J gene TRBJ1-5; D is unresolved. This CDR3 comprises 16 residues. With 1 base removed from V and 0 bases from J, the gap between germline ends came to 10 bases. Germline-derived CDR1 and CDR2 are SEHNR and FQNEAQ (reference sequence). As DNA, the CDR3 is TGTGCCAGCAGCTTAGGTACGGTAGATAGCAATCAGCCCCAGCATTTT. Translating it yields CASSLGTVDSNQPQHF.

The chain combines TRBV9 with TRBJ2-5; 13 bases are shared with TRBD2. V dropped 0 bases and J dropped 4; count of bases not matched to a gene: 3. The germline V gene encodes CDR1 SGDLS and CDR2 YYNGEE. The CDR3 sequence is 16 residues long. The chain's CDR3 is CASSVELAGGRETQYF. The DNA for the CDR3 is TGTGCCAGCAGCGTAGAACTAGCGGGGGGGCGAGAGACCCAGTACTTC.

This chain links TRBV19 with TRBJ1-1; D is perhaps TRBD1 (6 bases). V dropped 7 bases and J dropped 3 bases, with 15 bases sitting between them. The CDR3 contains 14 residues. Germline V gene lookup returns CDR1 LNHDA and CDR2 SQIVND (reference sequence). CDR3 loop: CASKGGQGYTEAFF. CDR3 DNA sequence: TGTGCCAGTAAGGGAGGGCAGGGGTACACTGAAGCTTTCTTT.

The rearrangement uses TRBV7-9 and TRBJ2-1; possible D gene TRBD2, 5 bases. CDR3 length: 15 amino acids. Trimming stripped 6 bases from V and 6 bases from J, with 18 bases between. The V gene's germline CDR1 is SEHNR and CDR2 FQNEAQ (reference sequence). The CDR3 nucleotides are TGTGCCAGCAGAACTCAAACTAGTGGCGTCAATGAGCAGTTCTTC. Translated, it gives CASRTQTSGVNEQFF.

The chain combines TRBV11-3 with TRBJ2-3; TRBD2 aligns across 13 bases. The CDR3 contains 16 residues. Unmatched junction bases numbered 7, after V lost 4 bases and J lost 6 bases. CDR1 is SGHNT and CDR2 is YENEEA in the germline V gene. Here the CDR3 DNA reads TGTGCCAGCAGCTCCCGGACTAGCGGGGGAACGGATACGCAGTATTTT. Protein: CASSSRTSGGTDTQYF.

The chain joins TRBV3-1 (or the pseudogene TRBV3-2) to TRBJ2-4; D is ambiguous. The CDR3 runs 14 residues. The germline V gene encodes CDR1 LGHDT and CDR2 YNNKEL (reference sequence). Deletions cut 6 bases from V and 9 bases from J, with 18 bases between. In DNA, the CDR3 is TGTGCCAGCAGTCCGAATGTTGGCGTGGTCATTCAGTACTTC. Protein: CASSPNVGVVIQYF.

This chain uses TRBV24-1 with TRBJ2-1; D remains ambiguous. V lost 6 bases and J lost 1, with 9 bases in between. Per the germline V gene, CDR1 is KGHDR and CDR2 is SFDVKD. The CDR3 sequence is 14 residues long. The CDR3 region has the DNA TGTGCCACCAGTAGGCAACCATCCTACAATGAGCAGTTCTTC. Its translation is CATSRQPSYNEQFF.